The clone carrying this TCR beta chain was recorded once. The antigen is not known. Combining a sample-barcoded 5' primer with a J-beta primer mix, a second PCR ran for roughly 6 to 12 cycles. A 12-random-nucleotide template-switch adaptor tagged each cDNA molecule. TCRdb used MiXCR to reprocess the 5' RACE reads, holding one entry per CDR3 protein. The data contain some 290,000 distinct CDR3 sequences, around 27% of them singletons. The record originates from a study of blood T cells in healthy people across ages. This CDR3 is 16 amino acids long. Losses at the gene ends were 3 bases for V and 4 bases for J; bases not matched to a gene: 9. The germline CDR1 and CDR2 sequences are SEHNR and FQNEAQ (reference sequence). Study conclusions and caveats: Estimates of total diversity, which came from one million sequenced T cells, were considered to be underestimates. Lack of knowledge of donor CMV status possibly confounded expanded clonotype changes.

This chain uses TRBV7-9 with TRBJ1-2; TRBD1 matches at 9 bases. The sequencing sample was made of blood. This TCR was recovered from a woman in her seventies in good health. The CDR3 DNA reads as TGTGCCAGCAGCTTTTTCCCCTCGGACAGGGGCTATGGCTACACCTTC. Residues: CASSFFPSDRGYGYTF.